The rows below give T cell receptor beta chains drawn from one sample of a study of T cell responses to AZD1222 COVID-19 vaccine. The protocol was immunoSEQ multiplex PCR, while the TCRdb copy is restricted to in-frame clones and leaves out a portion. The sample has roughly 150,000 clones, 70% to 90% seen once. The specimen comprised peripheral blood, sampled on day 0 of AZD1222 vaccination. Receptors were obtained from an adult in good health. The CDR3 runs from the conserved cysteine through the conserved F or W. A D gene is named only where the DNA matches it firmly. For some rows the clone size is stated as once, few or many, or as a class when expanded; others skip it.

>TRBV11-3|TRBJ2-7|17|TRBD1|.
TGTGCCAGCAGCCCCGGAAATGGACAGGGCTCGTCCTACGAGCAGTACTTC
CASSPGNGQGSSYEQYF
>TRBV5-1|TRBJ1-3|15|.|.
TGCGCCAGCAGCTTGGTGGGCCACTCTGGAAACACCATATATTTT
CASSLVGHSGNTIYF
>TRBV15|TRBJ2-1|14|.|.
TGTGCCACCAGCAGAGCGACTTATCGAGATGAGCAGTTCTTC
CATSRATYRDEQFF
>TRBV5-4|TRBJ2-7|13|TRBD1|few
TGTGCCAGCAGCTTCAGGGGGACCTACGAGCAGTACTTC
CASSFRGTYEQYF
>TRBV2|TRBJ1-2|13|.|.
TGTGCCAGCAGTGAACAACAGGTCTATGGCTACACCTTC
CASSEQQVYGYTF
>TRBV3-1/TRBV3-2|TRBJ1-4|14|.|.
TGTGCCAGCAGCCCCAGGGATGTGGCGGAAAAACTGTTTTTT
CASSPRDVAEKLFF
>TRBV12-3/TRBV12-4|TRBJ2-7|13|.|.
TGTGCCAGCAGTCAGTCCAATTCCTACGAGCAGTACTTC
CASSQSNSYEQYF
>TRBV6-5|TRBJ1-2|14|TRBD1|.
TGTGCCAGCGTTCCGACAGGGGGCTCGAGGGGCTACACCTTC
CASVPTGGSRGYTF
>TRBV6-5|TRBJ1-1|14|.|.
TGTGCCAGCAGTCCCGCCCCGGGGAACACTGAAGCTTTCTTT
CASSPAPGNTEAFF
>TRBV7-9|TRBJ2-1|19|TRBD2|.
TGTGCCAGCAGCGCGGGACTAGCGGGAGCAGAGTTCTCCTACAATGAGCAGTTCTTC
CASSAGLAGAEFSYNEQFF
>TRBV5-4|TRBJ2-5|16|TRBD2|.
TGTGCCAGCAGCTTGGGCCTAGCGGGGTCCCAAGAGACCCAGTACTTC
CASSLGLAGSQETQYF
>TRBV5-1|TRBJ2-5|14|TRBD2|.
TGCGCCAGCAGCTTGGGCGGGGGATTGGAGACCCAGTACTTC
CASSLGGGLETQYF
>TRBV9|TRBJ2-7|14|.|.
TGTGCCAGCAGCGTAGCTACGGAGGGGTCACGGCAGTACTTC
CASSVATEGSRQYF
>TRBV24-1|TRBJ2-5|16|TRBD1|.
TGTGCCACCAGTGATTGGGCGGGACAGGGTTTAGAGACCCAGTACTTC
CATSDWAGQGLETQYF
>TRBV27|TRBJ1-5|14|.|.
TGTGCCAGCAGCCTACTGGGGGGAATTCAGCCCCAGCATTTT
CASSLLGGIQPQHF
>TRBV5-6|TRBJ1-1|14|.|.
TGTGCCAGCAGCTGGGGAGTGATGAACACTGAAGCTTTCTTT
CASSWGVMNTEAFF
>TRBV28|TRBJ1-3|15|.|.
TGTGCCAGCAGTTTCTCACAGGGATCGGGAAACACCATATATTTT
CASSFSQGSGNTIYF
>TRBV23-1|TRBJ1-3|20|TRBD1|.
TGCGCCAGCAGTCAGGGTTTAAGGGACAGGGGGTGCCTCTCTGGAAACACCATATATTTT
CASSQGLRDRGCLSGNTIYF
>TRBV5-1|TRBJ1-1|15|.|.
TGCGCCAGCAGCTTGGCCCCGCGAGAGGACACTGAAGCTTTCTTT
CASSLAPREDTEAFF
>TRBV5-1|TRBJ2-2|16|TRBD2|.
TGCGCCAGCAGCTTGGGGACTAGCGGGATCACCGGGGAGCTGTTTTTT
CASSLGTSGITGELFF
>TRBV2|TRBJ1-5|16|TRBD1|.
TGTGCCAGCAGGGCGGGACAGGGCCCAAGCAATCAGCCCCAGCATTTT
CASRAGQGPSNQPQHF
>TRBV6-1|TRBJ1-2|16|.|.
TGTGCCAGCAGTGAGCCCCCCATCGACAGGATGCAGGGCTACACCTTC
CASSEPPIDRMQGYTF
>TRBV28|TRBJ1-5|12|.|.
TGTGCCAGCAGTTTGGAGGGGCAGCCCCAGCATTTT
CASSLEGQPQHF
>TRBV2|TRBJ2-5|15|.|.
TGTGCCAGCAGTGAATTCGACGGATCCCAAGAGACCCAGTACTTC
CASSEFDGSQETQYF
>TRBV21-1|TRBJ1-6|15|.|.
TGTGCCGCAGGCCGGGCAAGCCTCCTGGATTCACCCCTCCACTTT
CAAGRASLLDSPLHF
>TRBV3-1/TRBV3-2|TRBJ2-5|20|TRBD2|.
TGTGCCAGCAGCCAACGGTCCCCCGGGACTAGCGGGGGGGCCGGGGAGACCCAGTACTTC
CASSQRSPGTSGGAGETQYF
>TRBV27|TRBJ2-7|13|.|.
TGTGCCAGCAGTTTATCGGACAGCTACGAGCAGTACTTC
CASSLSDSYEQYF
>TRBV6-4|TRBJ2-5|15|TRBD2|few
TGTGCCAGCAGCCAGACTAGCGGGGTTGGAGAGACCCAGTACTTC
CASSQTSGVGETQYF